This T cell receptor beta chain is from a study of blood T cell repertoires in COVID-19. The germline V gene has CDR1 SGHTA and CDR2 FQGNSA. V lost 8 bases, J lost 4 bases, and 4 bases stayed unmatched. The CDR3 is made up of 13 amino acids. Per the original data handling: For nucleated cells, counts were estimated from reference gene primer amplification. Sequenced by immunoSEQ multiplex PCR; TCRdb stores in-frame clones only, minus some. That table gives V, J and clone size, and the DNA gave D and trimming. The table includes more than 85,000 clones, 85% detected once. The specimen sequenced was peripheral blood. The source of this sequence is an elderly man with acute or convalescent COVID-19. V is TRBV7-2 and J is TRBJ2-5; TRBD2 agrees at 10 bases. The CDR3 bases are TGTGCCAGCGGGCTAGCGGGAGCAGAGACCCAGTACTTC. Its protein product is CASGLAGAETQYF.